Sequencing of this T cell receptor beta chain was carried out in a study of CD8 T cells in ankylosing spondylitis. Researchers built TCR beta libraries using quantitative 5'-RACE with molecular barcodes. TCRdb independently ran MiXCR on the 5' RACE reads; one entry per CDR3 protein. The table records more than 500,000 distinct CDR3 sequences, approximately 5% of them present only once. This clonotype was seen repeatedly, ten times or more. Its specificity is unknown. The CDR3 spans 13 residues. V lost 4 bases and J lost 3, with 9 bases in between. Germline CDR1 MNHEY, CDR2 SMNVEV (reference sequence). Study findings and constraints: A TCR beta motif made of eight highly homologous variants seemed typical of ankylosing spondylitis blood. From matched ankylosing spondylitis synovial fluid, disease-linked clones were reportedly recovered at significantly enriched levels. The authors found the disease-linked clones to be CD8+ and relatively rare in peripheral blood.

The sequence was obtained from a male donor with ankylosing spondylitis. The chain recombines TRBV27 with TRBJ2-5, with a tentative D call TRBD1 (5 bases). Material for sequencing was blood, either unsorted or a sorted T cell fraction (not recorded which). CDR3: CASSSRQKETQYF. The CDR3 bases are TGTGCCAGCAGTTCCCGACAGAAAGAGACCCAGTACTTC.